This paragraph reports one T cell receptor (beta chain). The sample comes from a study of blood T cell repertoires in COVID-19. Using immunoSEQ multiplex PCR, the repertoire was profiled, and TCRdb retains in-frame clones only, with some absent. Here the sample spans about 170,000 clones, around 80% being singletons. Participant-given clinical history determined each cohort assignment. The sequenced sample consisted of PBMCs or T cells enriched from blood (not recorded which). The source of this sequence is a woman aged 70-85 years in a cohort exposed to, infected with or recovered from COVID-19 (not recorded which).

CDR3 sequence reads: CASTHSGQGFPLEQYF. CDR3 nucleotide sequence: TGTGCCAGCACCCATTCGGGACAGGGGTTCCCCCTCGAGCAGTACTTC. The rearrangement links TRBV28 to TRBJ2-7, with 10 bases that match TRBD1. The V and J ends lost 7 bases and 6 bases, in that order; junction bases with no gene match: 15. Germline CDR1 reads MDHEN; CDR2 reads SYDVKM. The CDR3 totals 16 residues. Together with reference TRBV28 and TRBJ2-7, the CDR3 gives the full variable domain: DVKVTQSSRYLVKRTGEKVFLECVQDMDHENMFWYRQDPGLGLRLIYFSYDVKMKEKGDIPEGYSVSREKKERFSLILESASTNQTSMYLCASTHSGQGFPLEQYFGPGTRLTVT.